The source of this T cell receptor beta chain is a study of a mutant IDH1 vaccine in newly diagnosed glioma. Study-level background: Eight vaccine doses were administered to patients at weeks 1, 3, 5, 7, 11, 15, 19 and 23. With temozolomide cycles, or 4-6 weeks after radiotherapy alone, vaccination was started. Radiotherapy, temozolomide, or both had been given previously, and both were given to most.

This clone was seen a single time. Its antigen is unidentified. Time point specified: week 23, last vaccination. Vaccinated patients received 300 ug of mutant IDH1 20-mer peptide per dose, with topical imiquimod. Donors' newly diagnosed IDH1-mutant WHO grade 3 or 4 astrocytomas lacked nuclear ATRX. V lost 0 bases and J lost 7, with 5 bases in between. The CDR3 covers 12 residues. Germline-derived CDR1 and CDR2 are SNHLY and FYNNEI. The data were produced by immunoSEQ multiplex PCR, yet TCRdb's version contains in-frame clones alone and is incomplete. The repertoire holds roughly 29,000 clones, with 80% as singletons.

The sequencing used PBMCs, collected from a glioma patient whose treatment included an IDH1 peptide vaccine. This sequence joins TRBV2 and TRBJ2-3; D unclear. This clonotype was sampled from a woman aged 18-35 years with glioma. As DNA, the CDR3 is TGTGCCAGCAGTGAAGCGGGGTATACGCAGTATTTT. Translated: CASSEAGYTQYF.